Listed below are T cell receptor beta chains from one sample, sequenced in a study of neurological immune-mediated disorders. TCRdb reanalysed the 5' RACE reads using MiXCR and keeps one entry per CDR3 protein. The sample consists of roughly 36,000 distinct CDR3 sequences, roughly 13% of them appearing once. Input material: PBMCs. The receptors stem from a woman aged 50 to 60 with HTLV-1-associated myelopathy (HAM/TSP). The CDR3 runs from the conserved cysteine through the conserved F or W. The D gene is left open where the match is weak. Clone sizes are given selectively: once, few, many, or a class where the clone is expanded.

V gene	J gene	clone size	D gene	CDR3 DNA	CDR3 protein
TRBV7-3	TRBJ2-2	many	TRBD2	TGTGCCAGCAGCCTTGGGGGGGCCGGGGAGCTGTTTTTT	CASSLGGAGELFF
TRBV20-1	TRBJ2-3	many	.	TGCAGTGCTAGGAACTACGGCACAGATACGCAGTATTTT	CSARNYGTDTQYF
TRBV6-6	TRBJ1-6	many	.	TGTGCCAGCAGTTACGGTCGGAACTATAATTCACCCCTCCACTTT	CASSYGRNYNSPLHF
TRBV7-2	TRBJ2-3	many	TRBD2	TGTGCCAGCAGCTTACGAGGCGGGGGGGCGACAGATACGCAGTATTTT	CASSLRGGGATDTQYF
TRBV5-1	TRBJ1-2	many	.	TGCGCCAGCAGCTTGTTATGGCCTCAGGAGGGCTACACCTTC	CASSLLWPQEGYTF
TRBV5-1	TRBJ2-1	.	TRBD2	TGCGCCAGCAGCTTGGCCGCTCGCAGCGGGGAGGGACAGTTCTTC	CASSLAARSGEGQFF
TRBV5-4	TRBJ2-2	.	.	TGTGCCAGCAGCTTGAGTTTCAGCTGGGGGGTGAGCACCGGGGAGCTGTTTTTT	CASSLSFSWGVSTGELFF
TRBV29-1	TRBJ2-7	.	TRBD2	TGCAGCGTTGAACTGAGCGGGACCCGTTACGAGCAGTACTTC	CSVELSGTRYEQYF
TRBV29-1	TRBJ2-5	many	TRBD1	TGCAGCGTTGATAGGGGGCAGGGGGAGACCCAGTACTTC	CSVDRGQGETQYF
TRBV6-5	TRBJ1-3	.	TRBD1	TGTGCCAGCGTAAGACAGGGAGGTTCTGGAAACACCATATATTTT	CASVRQGGSGNTIYF
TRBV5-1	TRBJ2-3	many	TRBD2	TGCGCCAGCAGCTTACCTAGCGGGGTCACAGATACGCAGTATTTT	CASSLPSGVTDTQYF
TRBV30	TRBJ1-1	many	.	TGTGCCTGGAGTTTATATGGGGGTCGCTATAACACTGAAGCTTTCTTT	CAWSLYGGRYNTEAFF
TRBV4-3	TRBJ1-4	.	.	TGCGCCAGCAGCCAAGAAGGAACAGGGCAGGGTAATGAAAAACTGTTTTTT	CASSQEGTGQGNEKLFF
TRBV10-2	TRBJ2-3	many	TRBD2	TGCGCCAGCAGTGAGACTAGCGGGCCAGATACGCAGTATTTT	CASSETSGPDTQYF
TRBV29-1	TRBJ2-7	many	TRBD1	TGCAGCGTTGAAGGGACAGGGCGGCCCTACGAGCAGTACTTC	CSVEGTGRPYEQYF
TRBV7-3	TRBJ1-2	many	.	TGTGCCAGCAGCCCCCGGGGAGACTATGGCTACACCTTC	CASSPRGDYGYTF
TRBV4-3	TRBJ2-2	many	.	TGCGCCAGCAGCCAAGTTAGTAGCGGGGAGCTGTTTTTT	CASSQVSSGELFF
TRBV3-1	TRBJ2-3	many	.	TGTGCCAGCAGCCAAGTGGTACAGAGACGCACAGATACGCAGTATTTT	CASSQVVQRRTDTQYF
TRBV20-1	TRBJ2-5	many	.	TGCAGTGCTAGGGAAAGGAGGTCCCAAGAGACCCAGTACTTC	CSARERRSQETQYF
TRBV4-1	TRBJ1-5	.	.	TGCGCCAGCAGCCCAACCCTCAGTCTTAGCAATCAGCCCCAGCATTTT	CASSPTLSLSNQPQHF
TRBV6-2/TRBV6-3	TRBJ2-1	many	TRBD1	TGTGCCAGCAGTTACTCACAGGGGGCCTACAATGAGCAGTTCTTC	CASSYSQGAYNEQFF
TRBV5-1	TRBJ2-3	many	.	TGCGCCAGCAGCTTCCCCTTCCCCTCTAGTTTACGAGGCACAGATACGCAGTATTTT	CASSFPFPSSLRGTDTQYF
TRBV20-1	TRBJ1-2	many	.	TGCAGTGCTAGAGATTGGGGTAACAACTATGGCTACACCTTC	CSARDWGNNYGYTF
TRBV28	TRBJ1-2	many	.	TGTGCCAGCAGTAAGCCGGATCCTAACTATGGCTACACCTTC	CASSKPDPNYGYTF
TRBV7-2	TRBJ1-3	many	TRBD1	TGTGCCAGCAGCCTGGACAGGGGAACTGGAAACACCATATATTTT	CASSLDRGTGNTIYF
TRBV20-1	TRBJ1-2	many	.	TGCAGTGCTAGATCCTGGGGAGGCAGGCCCCGCGGTGGCTACACCTTC	CSARSWGGRPRGGYTF
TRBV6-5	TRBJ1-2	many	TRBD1	TGTGCCAGCAGTTACTTTAGGACAGGGGGCAACTATGGCTACACCTTC	CASSYFRTGGNYGYTF
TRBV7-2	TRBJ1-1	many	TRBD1	TGTGCCAGCAGCTCACAGGGGCAGATGAACACTGAAGCTTTCTTT	CASSSQGQMNTEAFF
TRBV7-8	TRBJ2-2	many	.	TGTGCCAGCAGCTTAAGGTCCTACACCGGGGAGCTGTTTTTT	CASSLRSYTGELFF
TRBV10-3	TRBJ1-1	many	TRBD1	TGTGCCATCAGAACCCCGACAGGGAGGGACACTGAAGCTTTCTTT	CAIRTPTGRDTEAFF
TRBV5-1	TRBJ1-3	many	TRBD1	TGCGCCAGCAGCTTGAACAGGGGAGACTCTGGAAACACCATATATTTT	CASSLNRGDSGNTIYF
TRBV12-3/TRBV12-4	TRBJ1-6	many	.	TGTGCCAGCAGTCCCAGGGTGGTGGCTTCACCCCTCCACTTT	CASSPRVVASPLHF
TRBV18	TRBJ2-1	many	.	TGTGCCAGCTCACCACGGGACTTGAGAAGCTCCTACAATGAGCAGTTCTTC	CASSPRDLRSSYNEQFF
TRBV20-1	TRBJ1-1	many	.	TGCAGTGCTAGAGATTATGAGGGGTTGAACACTGAAGCTTTCTTT	CSARDYEGLNTEAFF
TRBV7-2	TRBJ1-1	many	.	TGTGCCAGCAGCTTAGTCGGGGGGCCCCATGTGAACACTGAAGCTTTCTTT	CASSLVGGPHVNTEAFF
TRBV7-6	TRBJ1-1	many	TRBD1	TGTGCCAGCAGCTTAGGGGGGGACAGGTACGCTGAAGCTTTCTTT	CASSLGGDRYAEAFF
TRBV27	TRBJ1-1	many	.	TGTGCCAGCAGGAAGACAGTAAACACTGAAGCTTTCTTT	CASRKTVNTEAFF
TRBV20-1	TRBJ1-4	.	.	TGCAGTGCTAAAGACGGGGGCGCATCTAATGAAAAACTGTTTTTT	CSAKDGGASNEKLFF
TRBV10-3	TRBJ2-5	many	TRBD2	TGTGCCATCAGCGTCGGGGGGGCGCGGGAGACCCAGTACTTC	CAISVGGARETQYF
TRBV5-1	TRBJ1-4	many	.	TGCGCCAGCAGCGGACTTGTTGGACAAACTAATGAAAAACTGTTTTTT	CASSGLVGQTNEKLFF
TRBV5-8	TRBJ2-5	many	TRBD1	TGTGCCAGCAGCTCTGCTGGGGGGACAGGGGATGAGGAGACCCAGTACTTC	CASSSAGGTGDEETQYF
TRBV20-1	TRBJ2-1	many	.	TGCAGTGCTAGAGATCGTCTGCCCAATGAGCAGTTCTTC	CSARDRLPNEQFF
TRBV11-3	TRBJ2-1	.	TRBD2	TGTGCCAGCAGCTTGCGCCAGACTAGCGGGGGCACGAGCTCCTACAATGAGCAGTTCTTC	CASSLRQTSGGTSSYNEQFF
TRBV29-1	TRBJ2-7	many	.	TGCAGCGTTGAAGACGGACGGGGTGCTAGGAAGCAGTACTTC	CSVEDGRGARKQYF
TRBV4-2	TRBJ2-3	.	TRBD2	TGTGCCAGCAGCCAAGATAGGGGCGCGGGGGGGAGCACAGATACGCAGTATTTT	CASSQDRGAGGSTDTQYF
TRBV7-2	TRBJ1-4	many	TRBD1	TGTGCCAGCAGCGGTCCCGGGACAGGGTACGGGGGAAAACTGTTTTTT	CASSGPGTGYGGKLFF
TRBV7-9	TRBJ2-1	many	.	TGTGCCAGCAGAGTCTCTAAGCCCTACAATGAGCAGTTCTTC	CASRVSKPYNEQFF
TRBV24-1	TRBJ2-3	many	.	TGTGCCACCAGTGTGGTCGGGGGGCTGTGGACAGATACGCAGTATTTT	CATSVVGGLWTDTQYF